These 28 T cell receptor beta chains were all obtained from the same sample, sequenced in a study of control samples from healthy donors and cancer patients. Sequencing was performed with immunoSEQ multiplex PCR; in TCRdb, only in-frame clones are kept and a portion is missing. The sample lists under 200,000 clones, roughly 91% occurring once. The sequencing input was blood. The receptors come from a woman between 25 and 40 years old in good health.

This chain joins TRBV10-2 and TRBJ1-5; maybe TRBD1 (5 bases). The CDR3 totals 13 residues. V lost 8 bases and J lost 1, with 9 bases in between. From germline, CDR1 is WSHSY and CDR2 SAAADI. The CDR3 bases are TGCGCCAGCGGCAGGGACAGCAATCAGCCCCAGCATTTT. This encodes CASGRDSNQPQHF.

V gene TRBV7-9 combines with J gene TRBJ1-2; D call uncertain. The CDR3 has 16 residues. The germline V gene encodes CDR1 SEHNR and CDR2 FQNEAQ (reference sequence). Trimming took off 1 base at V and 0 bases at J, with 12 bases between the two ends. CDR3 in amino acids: CASSLGSAKANYGYTF. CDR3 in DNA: TGTGCCAGCAGCTTAGGGTCAGCCAAAGCTAACTATGGCTACACCTTC.

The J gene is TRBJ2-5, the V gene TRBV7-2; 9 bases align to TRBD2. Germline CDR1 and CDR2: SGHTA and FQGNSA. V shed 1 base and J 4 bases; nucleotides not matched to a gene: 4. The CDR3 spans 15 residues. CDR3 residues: CASSLGSGSIETQYF. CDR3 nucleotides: TGTGCCAGCAGCTTAGGTAGCGGGAGTATAGAGACCCAGTACTTC.

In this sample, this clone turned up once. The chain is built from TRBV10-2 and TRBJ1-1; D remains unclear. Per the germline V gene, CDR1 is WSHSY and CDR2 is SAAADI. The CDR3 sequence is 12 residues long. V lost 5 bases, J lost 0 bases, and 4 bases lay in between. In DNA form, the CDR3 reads TGCGCCAGCAGTCGGGTGAACACTGAAGCTTTCTTT. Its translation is CASSRVNTEAFF.

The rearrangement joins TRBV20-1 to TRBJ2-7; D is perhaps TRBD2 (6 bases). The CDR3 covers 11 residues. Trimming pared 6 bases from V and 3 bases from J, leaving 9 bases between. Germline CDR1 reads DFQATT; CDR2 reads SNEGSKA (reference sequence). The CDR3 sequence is CSAPDYYEQYF. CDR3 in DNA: TGCAGTGCCCCGGACTACTACGAGCAGTACTTC.

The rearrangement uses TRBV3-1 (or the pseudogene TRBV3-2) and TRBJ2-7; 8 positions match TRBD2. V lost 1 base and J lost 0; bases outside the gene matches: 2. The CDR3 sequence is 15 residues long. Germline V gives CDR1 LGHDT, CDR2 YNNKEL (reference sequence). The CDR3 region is CASSQAGGSSYEQYF. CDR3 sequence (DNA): TGTGCCAGCAGCCAAGCGGGGGGGTCCTCCTACGAGCAGTACTTC.

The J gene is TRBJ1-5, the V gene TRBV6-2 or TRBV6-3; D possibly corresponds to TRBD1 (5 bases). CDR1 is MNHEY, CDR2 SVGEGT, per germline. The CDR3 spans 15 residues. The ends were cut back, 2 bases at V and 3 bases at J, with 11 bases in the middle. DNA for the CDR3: TGTGCCAGCAGTTACGGGAGGACAAACAATCAGCCCCAGCATTTT. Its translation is CASSYGRTNNQPQHF.

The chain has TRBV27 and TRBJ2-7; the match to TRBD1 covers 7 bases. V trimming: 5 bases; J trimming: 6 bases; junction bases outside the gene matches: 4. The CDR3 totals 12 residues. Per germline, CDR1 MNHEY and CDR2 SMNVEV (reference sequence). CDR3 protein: CASSKQGFEQYF. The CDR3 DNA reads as TGTGCCAGCAGTAAACAGGGGTTCGAGCAGTACTTC.

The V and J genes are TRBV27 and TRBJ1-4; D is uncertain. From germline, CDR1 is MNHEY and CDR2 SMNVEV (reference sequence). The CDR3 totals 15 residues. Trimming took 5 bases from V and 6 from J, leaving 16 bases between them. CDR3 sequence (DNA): TGTGCCAGCAGTCCTCGTGGCAGCTACTATGAAAAACTGTTTTTT. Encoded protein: CASSPRGSYYEKLFF.

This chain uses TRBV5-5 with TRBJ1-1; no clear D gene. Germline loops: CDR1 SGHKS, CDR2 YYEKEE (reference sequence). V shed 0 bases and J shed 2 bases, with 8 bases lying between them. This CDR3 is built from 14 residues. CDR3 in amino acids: CASSLDQVNTEAFF. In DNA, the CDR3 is TGTGCCAGCAGCTTGGACCAGGTTAACACTGAAGCTTTCTTT.

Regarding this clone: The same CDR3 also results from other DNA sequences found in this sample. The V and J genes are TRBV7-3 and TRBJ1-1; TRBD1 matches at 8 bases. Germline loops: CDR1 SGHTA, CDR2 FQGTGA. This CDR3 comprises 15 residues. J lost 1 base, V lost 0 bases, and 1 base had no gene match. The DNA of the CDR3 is TGTGCCAGCAGCTTAACGGGGACAGGGAACACTGAAGCTTTCTTT. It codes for CASSLTGTGNTEAFF. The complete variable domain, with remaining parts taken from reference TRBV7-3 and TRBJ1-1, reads GAGVSQTPSNKVTEKGKYVELRCDPISGHTALYWYRQSLGQGPEFLIYFQGTGAADDSGLPNDRFFAVRPEGSVSTLKIQRTERGDSAVYLCASSLTGTGNTEAFFGQGTRLTVV.

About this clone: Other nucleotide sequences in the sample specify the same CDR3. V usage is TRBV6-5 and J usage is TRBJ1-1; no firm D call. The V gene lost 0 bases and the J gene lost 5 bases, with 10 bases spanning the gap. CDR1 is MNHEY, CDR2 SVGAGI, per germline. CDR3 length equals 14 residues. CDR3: CASSYSGSRTEAFF. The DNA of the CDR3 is TGTGCCAGCAGTTACTCAGGGTCGCGGACTGAAGCTTTCTTT.

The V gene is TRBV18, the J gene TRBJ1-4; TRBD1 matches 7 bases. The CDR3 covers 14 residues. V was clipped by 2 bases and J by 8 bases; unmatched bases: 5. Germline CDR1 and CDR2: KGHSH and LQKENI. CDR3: CASSPSQGEEKLFF. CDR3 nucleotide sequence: TGTGCCAGCTCACCATCGCAGGGGGAGGAAAAACTGTTTTTT. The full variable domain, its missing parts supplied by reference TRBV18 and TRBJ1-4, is NAGVMQNPRHLVRRRGQEARLRCSPMKGHSHVYWYRQLPEEGLKFMVYLQKENIIDESGMPKERFSAEFPKEGPSILRIQQVVRGDSAAYFCASSPSQGEEKLFFGSGTQLSVL.

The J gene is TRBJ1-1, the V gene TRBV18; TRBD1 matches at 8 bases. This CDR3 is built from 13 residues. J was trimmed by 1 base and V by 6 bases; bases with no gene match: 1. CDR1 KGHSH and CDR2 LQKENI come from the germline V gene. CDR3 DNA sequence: TGTGCCAGCTCCGGACAGGGGAACACTGAAGCTTTCTTT. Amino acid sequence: CASSGQGNTEAFF.

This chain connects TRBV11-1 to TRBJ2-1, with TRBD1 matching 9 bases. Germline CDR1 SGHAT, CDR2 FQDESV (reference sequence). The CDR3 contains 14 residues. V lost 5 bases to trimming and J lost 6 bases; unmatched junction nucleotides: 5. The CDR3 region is CASSPRDRANEQFF. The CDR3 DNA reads TGTGCCAGCAGCCCCCGGGACAGGGCCAATGAGCAGTTCTTC.

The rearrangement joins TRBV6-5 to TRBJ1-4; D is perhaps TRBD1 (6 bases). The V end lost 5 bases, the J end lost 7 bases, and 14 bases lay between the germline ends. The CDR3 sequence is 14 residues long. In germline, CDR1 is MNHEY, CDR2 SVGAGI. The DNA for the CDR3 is TGTGCCAGCAGTCCCGGGGGCTCGGGTGAAAAACTGTTTTTT. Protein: CASSPGGSGEKLFF.

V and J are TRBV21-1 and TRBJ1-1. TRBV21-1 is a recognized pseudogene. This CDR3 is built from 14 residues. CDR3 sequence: CASSKKGALTEAFF. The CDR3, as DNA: TGTGCCAGCAGCAAGAAGGGAGCCCTCACTGAAGCTTTCTTT.

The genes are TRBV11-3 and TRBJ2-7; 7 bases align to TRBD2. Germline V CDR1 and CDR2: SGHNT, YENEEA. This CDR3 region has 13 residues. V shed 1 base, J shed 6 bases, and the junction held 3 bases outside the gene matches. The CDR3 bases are TGTGCCAGCAGCTTAGGGCTAGCGGCCGAGCAGTACTTC. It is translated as CASSLGLAAEQYF.

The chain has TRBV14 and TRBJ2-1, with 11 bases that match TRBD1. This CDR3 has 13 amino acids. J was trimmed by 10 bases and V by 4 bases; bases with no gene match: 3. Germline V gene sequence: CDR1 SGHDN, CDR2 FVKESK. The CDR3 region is CASSLDRGREQFF. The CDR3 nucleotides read TGTGCCAGCAGCCTGGACAGGGGGCGGGAGCAGTTCTTC. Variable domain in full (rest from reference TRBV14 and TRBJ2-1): EAGVTQFPSHSVIEKGQTVTLRCDPISGHDNLYWYRRVMGKEIKFLLHFVKESKQDESGMPNNRFLAERTGGTYSTLKVQPAELEDSGVYFCASSLDRGREQFFGPGTRLTVL.

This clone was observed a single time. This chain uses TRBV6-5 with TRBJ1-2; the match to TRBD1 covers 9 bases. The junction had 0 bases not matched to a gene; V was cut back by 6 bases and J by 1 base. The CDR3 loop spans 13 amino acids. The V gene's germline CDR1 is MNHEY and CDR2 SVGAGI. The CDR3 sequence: CASRDRGNYGYTF. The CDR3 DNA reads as TGTGCCAGCAGGGACAGGGGTAACTATGGCTACACCTTC.

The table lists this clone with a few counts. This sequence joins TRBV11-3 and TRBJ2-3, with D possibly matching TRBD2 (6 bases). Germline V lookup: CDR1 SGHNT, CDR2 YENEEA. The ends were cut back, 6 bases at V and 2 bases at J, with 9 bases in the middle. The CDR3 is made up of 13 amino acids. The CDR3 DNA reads TGTGCCAGCAGACCTAGCGTCACAGATACGCAGTATTTT. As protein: CASRPSVTDTQYF. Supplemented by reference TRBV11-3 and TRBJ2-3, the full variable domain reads EAGVVQSPRYKIIEKKQPVAFWCNPISGHNTLYWYLQNLGQGPELLIRYENEEAVDDSQLPKDRFSAERLKGVDSTLKIQPAELGDSAVYLCASRPSVTDTQYFGPGTRLTVL.

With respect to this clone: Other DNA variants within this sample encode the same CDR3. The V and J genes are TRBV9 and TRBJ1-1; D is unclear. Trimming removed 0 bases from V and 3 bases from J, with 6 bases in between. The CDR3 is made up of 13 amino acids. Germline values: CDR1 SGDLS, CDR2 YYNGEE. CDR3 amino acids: CASSVDRDTEAFF. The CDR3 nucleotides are TGTGCCAGCAGCGTAGATCGGGACACTGAAGCTTTCTTT.

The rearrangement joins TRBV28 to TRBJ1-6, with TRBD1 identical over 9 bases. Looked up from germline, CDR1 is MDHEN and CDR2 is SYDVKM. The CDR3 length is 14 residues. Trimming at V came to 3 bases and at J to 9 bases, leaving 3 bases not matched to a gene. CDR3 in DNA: TGTGCCAGCAGTTTCGGGACAGGGATTTCACCCCTCCACTTT. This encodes CASSFGTGISPLHF.

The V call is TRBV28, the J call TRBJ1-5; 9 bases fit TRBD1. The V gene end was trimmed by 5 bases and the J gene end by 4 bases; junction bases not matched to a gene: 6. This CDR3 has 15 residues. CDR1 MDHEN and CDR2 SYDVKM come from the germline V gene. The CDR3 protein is CASSKTGTGNQPQHF. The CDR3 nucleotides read TGTGCCAGCAGTAAAACCGGGACAGGGAATCAGCCCCAGCATTTT.

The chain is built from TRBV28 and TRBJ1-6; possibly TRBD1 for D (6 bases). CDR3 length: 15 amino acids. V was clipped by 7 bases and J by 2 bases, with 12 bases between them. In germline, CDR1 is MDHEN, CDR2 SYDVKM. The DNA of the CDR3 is TGTGCCAGCAACCGGGACACCGCCTATAATTCACCCCTCCACTTT. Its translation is CASNRDTAYNSPLHF.

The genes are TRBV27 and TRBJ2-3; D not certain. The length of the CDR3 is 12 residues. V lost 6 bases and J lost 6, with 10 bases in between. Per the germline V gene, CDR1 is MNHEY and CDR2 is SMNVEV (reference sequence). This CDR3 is CASSTYGDTQYF. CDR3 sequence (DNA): TGTGCCAGCAGCACATACGGGGATACGCAGTATTTT.

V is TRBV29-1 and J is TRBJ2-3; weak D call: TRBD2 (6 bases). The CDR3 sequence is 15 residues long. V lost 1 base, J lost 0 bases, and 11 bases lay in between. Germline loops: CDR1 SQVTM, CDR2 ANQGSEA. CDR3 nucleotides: TGCAGCGTTGAAGGAAACGGGGGTAGCACAGATACGCAGTATTTT. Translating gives CSVEGNGGSTDTQYF.

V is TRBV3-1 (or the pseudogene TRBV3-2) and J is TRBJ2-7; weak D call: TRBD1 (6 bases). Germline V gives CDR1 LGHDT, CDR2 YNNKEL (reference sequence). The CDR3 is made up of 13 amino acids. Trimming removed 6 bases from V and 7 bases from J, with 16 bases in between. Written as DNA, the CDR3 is TGTGCCAGCAGGCTTACAGGGATAGGGGAGCAGTACTTC. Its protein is CASRLTGIGEQYF.